Here is one T cell receptor (beta chain) with its context. The entry originates in a study of blood T cell repertoires in COVID-19. About the research overall: Both acute and convalescent COVID-19 samples were obtained from the United States, Italy and Spain. PBMCs, B-cell-depleted T cells, or T cells provided the cDNA or gDNA that made up the material.

The germline gives CDR1 LNHDA, CDR2 SQIVND (reference sequence). After removal of 6 bases from V and 9 bases from J, the junction contained 8 bases not matched to a gene. The CDR3 runs to 14 residues. Under the authors' procedure: Reference gene primer amplification gave nucleated cell count estimates. Only in-frame clones appear in the TCRdb table, and some are missing; sequencing was by immunoSEQ multiplex PCR. D and trimming come from the DNA, and the V and J calls and clone size come from that table. This table holds approximately 300,000 clones, about 82% found once. Source material: peripheral blood. The gene calls are TRBV19 and TRBJ2-1, with 10 positions matching TRBD1. The sequence came from a woman aged 45-65 years with acute or convalescent COVID-19. CDR3 sequence reads: CASRARTGGSEQFF. CDR3 in DNA: TGTGCCAGTAGGGCCAGGACAGGGGGAAGTGAGCAGTTCTTC.